The rows below give T cell receptor beta chains drawn from one sample of a study of T-cell reconstitution after alpha-beta-depleted transplantation in children. TCRdb reprocessed the PCR reads with MiXCR, giving one entry per CDR3 protein. This table holds 30,000 to 40,000 distinct CDR3 sequences, approximately 7% found once. The input for sequencing was peripheral blood, taken 60 days after TCRalphabeta/CD19-depleted stem cell transplant. These receptors were collected from a child less than two years old who had a stem cell transplant for acute myeloid leukemia, so the T cells may come from the graft donor. The CDR3 runs from the conserved cysteine through the conserved F or W. D genes are given only for firm matches. Clone size is not always given. Where it is, it says once, few, many or a class for expanded clones.

j_gene | v_gene | abundance | d_gene | CDR3nt | CDR3aa
TRBJ1-4 | TRBV2 | many | - | TGTGCCAGCAGCGATGATCGGGGGAATGAAAAACTGTTTTTT | CASSDDRGNEKLFF
TRBJ2-2 | TRBV6-5 | many | TRBD1 | TGTGCCAGCAGTTCCGACAGGGATTACACCGGGGAGCTGTTTTTT | CASSSDRDYTGELFF
TRBJ1-2 | TRBV6-1 | few | - | TGTGCCAGCAGTGACGACCGCTTCTACACCTTC | CASSDDRFYTF
TRBJ2-1 | TRBV9 | - | TRBD2 | TGTGCCAGCAGCGTAGATCTGAGACTAGCGGGAGACAATGAGCAGTTCTTC | CASSVDLRLAGDNEQFF
TRBJ2-3 | TRBV29-1 | many | - | TGCAGCGTTGAAGCGCTAGCAGCAACTAGCACAGATACGCAGTATTTT | CSVEALAATSTDTQYF
TRBJ2-5 | TRBV6-2/TRBV6-3 | - | - | TGTGCCAGCGGACGGGACTGGAGCTTTCAGGAGACCCAGTACTTC | CASGRDWSFQETQYF
TRBJ2-7 | TRBV28 | many | TRBD1 | TGTGCCAGCAGCCTCCACAGGGGGTTCTACGAGCAGTACTTC | CASSLHRGFYEQYF
TRBJ1-5 | TRBV6-5 | many | - | TGTGCCAGTTTAGAGGGGTACTTCCAGCCCCAGCATTTT | CASLEGYFQPQHF
TRBJ2-7 | TRBV7-8 | many | - | TGTGCCAGCAGCAACGGGGCTGGGATCTACGAGCAGTACTTC | CASSNGAGIYEQYF
TRBJ2-7 | TRBV4-3 | many | - | TGCGCCAGCAGTCGGGGAAGGAATGCATACGAGCAGTACTTC | CASSRGRNAYEQYF
TRBJ2-7 | TRBV19 | many | - | TGTGCCAGTAGTCCTAAGATCAGGGGCGCGGGCTCCTACGAGCAGTACTTC | CASSPKIRGAGSYEQYF
TRBJ2-7 | TRBV18 | many | - | TGTGCCAGCTCACCACCACCGTGGCGGACGGACTACGAGCAGTACTTC | CASSPPPWRTDYEQYF
TRBJ2-7 | TRBV29-1 | many | - | TGCAGCGTTGAGAATGAAGCTCCCTACGAGCAGTACTTC | CSVENEAPYEQYF
TRBJ2-7 | TRBV7-9 | many | - | TGTGCCAGCAGCGACTTGGACTCCCTCGTGTACGAGCAGTACTTC | CASSDLDSLVYEQYF
TRBJ1-6 | TRBV10-3 | many | - | TGTGCCATCAGTTTCGGACAGACGGATAATTCACCCCTCCACTTT | CAISFGQTDNSPLHF
TRBJ1-1 | TRBV29-1 | - | - | TGCAGCGTTCCTGATTGGGGGTTCACTGAAGCTTTCTTT | CSVPDWGFTEAFF
TRBJ2-1 | TRBV12-3/TRBV12-4 | many | TRBD1 | TGTGCCAGCAGTCCTGGACAGGGCCCCTACAATGAGCAGTTCTTC | CASSPGQGPYNEQFF
TRBJ2-3 | TRBV2 | few | TRBD2 | TGTACCCTCAGTTCCGAGACTAGCGGGAGGGCTTTCACAGATACGCAGTATTTT | CTLSSETSGRAFTDTQYF
TRBJ1-3 | TRBV15 | many | - | TGTGCCACCAGCAGAGAAGAGGGGCTCTCTGGAAACACCATATATTTT | CATSREEGLSGNTIYF
TRBJ2-7 | TRBV7-2 | many | - | TGTGCCAGCAGCCCCGAGGGGCCCCACTATTGGCAGTACTTC | CASSPEGPHYWQYF
TRBJ2-3 | TRBV4-2 | many | - | TGTGCCAGCAGCCAAGAACCAGGGGGGTACACAGATACGCAGTATTTT | CASSQEPGGYTDTQYF
TRBJ1-2 | TRBV7-2 | many | - | TGTGCCAGCAGCCCTCGGGGCCCTAACTATGGCTACACCTTC | CASSPRGPNYGYTF
TRBJ2-7 | TRBV7-8 | - | TRBD2 | TGTGCCAGCAGCTCAGAGGGACTAGCGAGTTCCTACGAGCAGTACTTC | CASSSEGLASSYEQYF
TRBJ2-3 | TRBV5-1 | many | TRBD2 | TGCGCCACCCGGACTAGCGGCACAGATACGCAGTATTTT | CATRTSGTDTQYF
TRBJ2-3 | TRBV20-1 | - | - | TGCAGTGCGGGCCTGCAACAGGGCTTCAGAGGCACGCAGTATTTT | CSAGLQQGFRGTQYF
TRBJ2-1 | TRBV4-1 | many | - | TGCGCCAGCAGCCAAGTCCCCTCCAAACTAGGGGACAATGAGCAGTTCTTC | CASSQVPSKLGDNEQFF
TRBJ1-2 | TRBV28 | many | - | TGTGCCAGCAGCGGGACCGAAGGCGGCTACACCTTC | CASSGTEGGYTF
TRBJ2-3 | TRBV6-2/TRBV6-3 | many | TRBD2 | TGTGCCAGCAGTTACTCTGGACTAGCGGGAACAGATACGCAGTATTTT | CASSYSGLAGTDTQYF
TRBJ2-3 | TRBV27 | - | - | TGTGCCAGCAGTCGGGGCACAGATATGCAGTATTTT | CASSRGTDMQYF
TRBJ2-4 | TRBV29-1 | many | - | TGCAGCGTTGAAGGGGGACCGCGAGCCAAAAACATTCAGTACTTC | CSVEGGPRAKNIQYF
TRBJ1-2 | TRBV9 | many | - | TGTGCCAGCAGCGTAAGTGGGGGGCAAGACTATGGCTACACCTTC | CASSVSGGQDYGYTF
TRBJ2-7 | TRBV7-9 | many | - | TGTGCCAGCAGCTTCGGCGGGGACTCCTACGAGCAGTACTTC | CASSFGGDSYEQYF
TRBJ1-6 | TRBV20-1 | many | - | TGCAGTGCTATTGGGGATGGAGCGGGGCGCGGTTCACCCCTCCACTTT | CSAIGDGAGRGSPLHF
TRBJ1-2 | TRBV12-3/TRBV12-4 | many | - | TGTGCCAGCGGATCCCTCGGCAACTATGGCTACACCTTC | CASGSLGNYGYTF
TRBJ2-5 | TRBV4-2 | many | - | TGTGCCAGCAGCCAAGATCAGCGGACAGCCCGGGAGACCCAGTACTTC | CASSQDQRTARETQYF
TRBJ2-1 | TRBV29-1 | many | - | TGCAGCGTTGGGACAAATTTCTACAATGAGCAGTTCTTC | CSVGTNFYNEQFF
TRBJ1-5 | TRBV7-2 | many | - | TGTGCCAGCAGCTTAGCAGGGGACAATCAGCCCCAGCATTTT | CASSLAGDNQPQHF
TRBJ2-1 | TRBV7-2 | few | - | TGTGCCAGCAGCCACCTCTCCTGGGGCGCTTCCTACAATGAGCAGTTCTTC | CASSHLSWGASYNEQFF
TRBJ1-1 | TRBV5-1 | many | - | TGCGCCAGCAGCTTAGCTCCGGGGGGGGGCATTGGCACTGAAGCTTTCTTT | CASSLAPGGGIGTEAFF
TRBJ2-3 | TRBV30 | - | - | TGTGCCTGGAGTGTAAGGACAGATACGCAGTATTTT | CAWSVRTDTQYF
TRBJ1-6 | TRBV20-1 | many | - | TGCAGTGCTAGAGATCAGATCAGGGTATTATCCTATAATTCACCCCTCCACTTT | CSARDQIRVLSYNSPLHF
TRBJ1-1 | TRBV7-2 | many | - | TGTGCCAGCAGCCCGAGCAGGTTGAACACTGAAGCTTTCTTT | CASSPSRLNTEAFF
TRBJ2-7 | TRBV29-1 | many | TRBD2 | TGCAGCGTTGAACGGAGCGGGAGGCCCCAAAACGAGCAGTACTTC | CSVERSGRPQNEQYF
TRBJ2-7 | TRBV28 | - | TRBD2 | TGTGCCAGCAGTTCCCCCATAGCGGGACAAAGCTCCTACGAGCAGTACTTC | CASSSPIAGQSSYEQYF
TRBJ2-4 | TRBV11-2 | many | - | TGTGCCAGCAGCTTAAGGGGCCGGAGAGTGGAGGCCAAAAACATTCAGTACTTC | CASSLRGRRVEAKNIQYF
TRBJ1-2 | TRBV2 | many | - | TGTGCCAGCAGGGGACGTCTTGGCTACACCTTC | CASRGRLGYTF
TRBJ2-3 | TRBV12-3/TRBV12-4 | - | TRBD2 | TGTGCCCGCTGTTTGGCCCCCTCGCGGGAGGGGGGCACAGATACGCAGTATTTT | CARCLAPSREGGTDTQYF
TRBJ2-1 | TRBV7-3 | many | TRBD2 | TGTGCCAGCAGTCCAACTCCCCTAGCGGGCCCGGTCAATGAGCAGTTCTTC | CASSPTPLAGPVNEQFF
TRBJ2-7 | TRBV29-1 | many | - | TGCATTCGCCGGGGGAGATCACCCTACGAGCAGTACTTC | CIRRGRSPYEQYF
TRBJ2-7 | TRBV7-6 | many | TRBD1 | TGTGCCAGCAGCTTAGAGGCGGGACAGGTTAGCTCCTACGAGCAGTACTTC | CASSLEAGQVSSYEQYF
TRBJ2-3 | TRBV7-2 | many | - | TGTGCCAGCAGCTTAAAAAAAGGGGTTGCAGATACGCAGTATTTT | CASSLKKGVADTQYF